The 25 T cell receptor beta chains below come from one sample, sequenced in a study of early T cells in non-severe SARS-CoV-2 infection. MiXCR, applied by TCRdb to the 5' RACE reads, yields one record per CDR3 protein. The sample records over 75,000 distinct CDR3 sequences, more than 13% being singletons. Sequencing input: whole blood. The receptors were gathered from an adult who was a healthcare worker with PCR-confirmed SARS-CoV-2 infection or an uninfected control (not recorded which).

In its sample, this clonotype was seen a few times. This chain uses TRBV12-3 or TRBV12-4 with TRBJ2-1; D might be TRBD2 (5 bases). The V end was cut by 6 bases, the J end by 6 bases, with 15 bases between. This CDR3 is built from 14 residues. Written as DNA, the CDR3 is TGTGCCAGCAGACCAACTAGTTCGGGCAATGAGCAGTTCTTC. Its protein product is CASRPTSSGNEQFF.

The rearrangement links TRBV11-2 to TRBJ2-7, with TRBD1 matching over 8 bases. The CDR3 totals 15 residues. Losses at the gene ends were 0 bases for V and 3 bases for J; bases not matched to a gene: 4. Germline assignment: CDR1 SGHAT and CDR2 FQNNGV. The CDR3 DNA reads TGTGCCAGCAGCTTAGAAGGACAGGGACTCTACGAGCAGTACTTC. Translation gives CASSLEGQGLYEQYF.

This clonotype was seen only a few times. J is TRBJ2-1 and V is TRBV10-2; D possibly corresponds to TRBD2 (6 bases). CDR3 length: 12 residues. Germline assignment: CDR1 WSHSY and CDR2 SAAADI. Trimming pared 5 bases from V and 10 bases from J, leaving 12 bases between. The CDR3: CASSQTRQEQFF. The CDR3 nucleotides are TGCGCCAGCAGTCAGACTAGGCAGGAGCAGTTCTTC.

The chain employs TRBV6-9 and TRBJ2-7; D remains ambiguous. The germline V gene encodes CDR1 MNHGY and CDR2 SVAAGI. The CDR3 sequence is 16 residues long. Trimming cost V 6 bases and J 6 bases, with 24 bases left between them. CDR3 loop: CASSPMPRANTCEQYF. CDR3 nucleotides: TGTGCCAGCAGCCCCATGCCCCGGGCGAACACCTGCGAGCAGTACTTC.

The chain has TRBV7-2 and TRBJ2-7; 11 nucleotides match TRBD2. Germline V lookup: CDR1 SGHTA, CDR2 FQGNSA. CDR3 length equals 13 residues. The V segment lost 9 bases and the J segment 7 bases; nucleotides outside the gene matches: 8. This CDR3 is CASQLAGAREQYF. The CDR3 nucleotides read TGTGCCAGTCAACTAGCGGGAGCGCGGGAGCAGTACTTC.

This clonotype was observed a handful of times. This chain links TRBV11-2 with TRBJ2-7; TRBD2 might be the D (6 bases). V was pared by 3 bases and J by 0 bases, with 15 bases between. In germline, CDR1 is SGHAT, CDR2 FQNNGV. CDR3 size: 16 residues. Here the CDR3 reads CASSLGKLTSSYEQYF. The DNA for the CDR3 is TGTGCCAGCAGCTTGGGGAAACTGACTAGCTCCTACGAGCAGTACTTC. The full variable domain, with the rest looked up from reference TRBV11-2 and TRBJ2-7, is EAGVAQSPRYKIIEKRQSVAFWCNPISGHATLYWYQQILGQGPKLLIQFQNNGVVDDSQLPKDRFSAERLKGVDSTLKIQPAKLEDSAVYLCASSLGKLTSSYEQYFGPGTRLTVT.

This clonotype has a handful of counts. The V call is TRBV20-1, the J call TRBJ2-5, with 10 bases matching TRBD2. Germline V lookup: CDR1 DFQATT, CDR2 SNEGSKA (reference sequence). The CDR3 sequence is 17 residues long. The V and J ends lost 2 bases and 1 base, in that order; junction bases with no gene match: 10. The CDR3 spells CSARPLRVAGGQETQYF. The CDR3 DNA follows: TGCAGTGCTAGACCCTTGAGGGTAGCGGGAGGCCAAGAGACCCAGTACTTC.

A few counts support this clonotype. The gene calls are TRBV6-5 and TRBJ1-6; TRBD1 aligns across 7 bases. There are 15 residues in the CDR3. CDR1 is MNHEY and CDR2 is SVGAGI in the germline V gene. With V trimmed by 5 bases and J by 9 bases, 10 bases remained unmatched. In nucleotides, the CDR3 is TGTGCCAGCAGTACCCTGACAGGGTATGGTTCACCCCTCCACTTT. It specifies CASSTLTGYGSPLHF.

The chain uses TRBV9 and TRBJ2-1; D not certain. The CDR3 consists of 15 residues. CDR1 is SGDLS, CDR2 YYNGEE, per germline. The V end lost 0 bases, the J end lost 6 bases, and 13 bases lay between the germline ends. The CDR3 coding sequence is TGTGCCAGCAGCGTAGACAGATTCCTGAGCAATGAGCAGTTCTTC. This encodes CASSVDRFLSNEQFF.

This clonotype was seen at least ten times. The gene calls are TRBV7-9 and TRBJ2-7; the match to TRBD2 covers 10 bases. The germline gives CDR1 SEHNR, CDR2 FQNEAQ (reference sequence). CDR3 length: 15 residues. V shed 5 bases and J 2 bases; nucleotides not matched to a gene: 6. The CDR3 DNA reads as TGTGCCAGCAGCGAACTAAGCGGGAGGGCCTACGAGCAGTACTTC. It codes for CASSELSGRAYEQYF.

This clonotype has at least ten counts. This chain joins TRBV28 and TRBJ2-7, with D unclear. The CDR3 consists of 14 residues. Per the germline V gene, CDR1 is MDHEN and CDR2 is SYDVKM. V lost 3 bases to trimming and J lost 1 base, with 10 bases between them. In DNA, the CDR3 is TGTGCCAGCAGTTTCCCAAGCTTATCCTACGAGCAGTACTTC. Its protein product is CASSFPSLSYEQYF.

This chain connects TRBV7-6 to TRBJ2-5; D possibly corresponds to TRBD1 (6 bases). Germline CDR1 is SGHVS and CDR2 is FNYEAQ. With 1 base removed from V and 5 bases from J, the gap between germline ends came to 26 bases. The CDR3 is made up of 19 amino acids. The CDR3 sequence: CASSLVATGRALLQETQYF. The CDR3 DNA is TGTGCCAGCAGCTTAGTCGCTACAGGGAGAGCCCTCTTGCAGGAGACCCAGTACTTC.

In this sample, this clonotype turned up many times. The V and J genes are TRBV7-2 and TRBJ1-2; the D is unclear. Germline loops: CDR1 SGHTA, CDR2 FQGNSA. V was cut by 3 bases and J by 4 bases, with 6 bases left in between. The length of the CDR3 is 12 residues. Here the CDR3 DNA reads TGTGCCAGCAGCTTCGACGGCTATGGCTACACCTTC. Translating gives CASSFDGYGYTF.

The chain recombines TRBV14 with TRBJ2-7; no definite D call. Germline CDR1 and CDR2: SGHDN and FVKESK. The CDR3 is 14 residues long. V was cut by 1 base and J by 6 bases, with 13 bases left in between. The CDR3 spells CASSQVIKGREQYF. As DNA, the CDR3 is TGTGCCAGCAGCCAAGTTATTAAAGGGCGCGAGCAGTACTTC.

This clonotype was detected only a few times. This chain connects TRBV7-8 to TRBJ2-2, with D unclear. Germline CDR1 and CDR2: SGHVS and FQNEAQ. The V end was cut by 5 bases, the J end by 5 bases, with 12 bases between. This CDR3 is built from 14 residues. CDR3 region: CASSRGRMTGELFF. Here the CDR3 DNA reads TGTGCCAGCAGCCGTGGACGAATGACCGGGGAGCTGTTTTTT.

CDR3 protein: CSAGIPGPYEQYF. CDR3 DNA sequence: TGCAGTGCCGGGATTCCGGGGCCTTACGAGCAGTACTTC. The rearrangement uses TRBV20-1 and TRBJ2-7; D may correspond to TRBD1 or TRBD2 (5 bases each). V shed 6 bases and J shed 4 bases, with 16 bases lying between them. CDR1 DFQATT and CDR2 SNEGSKA come from the germline V gene (reference sequence). CDR3 size: 13 residues.

For the CDR3, the DNA is TGCAGTGCTAGGGTATTGAAGCGGGTGTCGTACAATGAGCAGTTCTTC. Protein: CSARVLKRVSYNEQFF. The chain couples TRBV20-1 to TRBJ2-1; D is perhaps TRBD2 (6 bases). Per the germline V gene, CDR1 is DFQATT and CDR2 is SNEGSKA (reference sequence). The CDR3 length is 16 residues. V shed 3 bases and J shed 4 bases, with 19 bases lying between them.

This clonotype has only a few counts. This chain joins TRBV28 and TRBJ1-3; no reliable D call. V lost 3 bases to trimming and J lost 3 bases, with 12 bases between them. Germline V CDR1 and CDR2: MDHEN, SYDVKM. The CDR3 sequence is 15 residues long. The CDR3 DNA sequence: TGTGCCAGCAGTTTTACCAGCGTGGTTGGAAACACCATATATTTT. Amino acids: CASSFTSVVGNTIYF. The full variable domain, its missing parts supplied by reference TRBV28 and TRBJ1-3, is DVKVTQSSRYLVKRTGEKVFLECVQDMDHENMFWYRQDPGLGLRLIYFSYDVKMKEKGDIPEGYSVSREKKERFSLILESASTNQTSMYLCASSFTSVVGNTIYFGEGSWLTVV.

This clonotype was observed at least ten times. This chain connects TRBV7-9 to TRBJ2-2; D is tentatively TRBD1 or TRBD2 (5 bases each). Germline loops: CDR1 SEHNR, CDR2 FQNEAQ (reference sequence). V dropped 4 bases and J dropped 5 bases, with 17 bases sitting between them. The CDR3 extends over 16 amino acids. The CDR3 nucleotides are TGTGCCAGCAGCTCACGCCGAGGGCCAGGGACCGGGGAGCTGTTTTTT. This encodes CASSSRRGPGTGELFF.

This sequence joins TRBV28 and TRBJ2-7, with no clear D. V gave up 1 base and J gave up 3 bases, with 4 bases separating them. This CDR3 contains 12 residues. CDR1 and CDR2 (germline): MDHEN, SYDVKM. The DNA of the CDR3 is TGTGCCAGCAGTTTATCCCACTACGAGCAGTACTTC. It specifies CASSLSHYEQYF.

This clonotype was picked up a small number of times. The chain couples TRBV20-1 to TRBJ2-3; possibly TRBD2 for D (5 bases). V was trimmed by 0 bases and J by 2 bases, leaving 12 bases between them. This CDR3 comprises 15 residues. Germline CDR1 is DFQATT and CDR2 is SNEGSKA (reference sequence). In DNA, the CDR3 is TGCAGTGCTAGAGAGCGGACTGGCTTCACAGATACGCAGTATTTT. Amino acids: CSARERTGFTDTQYF.

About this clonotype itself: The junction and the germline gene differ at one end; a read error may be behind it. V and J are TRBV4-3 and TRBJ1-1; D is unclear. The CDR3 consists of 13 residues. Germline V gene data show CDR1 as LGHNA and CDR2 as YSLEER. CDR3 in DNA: TGCGCCAGCAGCCAAGATATTGGGGTAGGACGTAGCTTT. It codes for CASSQDIGVGRSF.

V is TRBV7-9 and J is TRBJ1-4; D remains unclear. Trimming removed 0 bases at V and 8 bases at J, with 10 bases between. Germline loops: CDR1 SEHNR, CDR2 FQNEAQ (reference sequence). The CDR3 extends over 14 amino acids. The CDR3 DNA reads TGTGCCAGCAGCTTAGCCTCAGGCGAAGAAAAACTGTTTTTT. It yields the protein CASSLASGEEKLFF. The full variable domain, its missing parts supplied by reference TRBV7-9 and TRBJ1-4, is DTGVSQNPRHKITKRGQNVTFRCDPISEHNRLYWYRQTLGQGPEFLTYFQNEAQLEKSRLLSDRFSAERPKGSFSTLEIQRTEQGDSAMYLCASSLASGEEKLFFGSGTQLSVL.

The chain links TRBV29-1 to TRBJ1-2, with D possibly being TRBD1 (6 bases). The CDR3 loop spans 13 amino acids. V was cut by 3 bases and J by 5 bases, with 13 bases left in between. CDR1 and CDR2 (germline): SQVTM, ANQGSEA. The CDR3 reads CSVDRGRPYGYTF. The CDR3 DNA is TGCAGCGTTGACAGGGGTCGACCGTATGGCTACACCTTC.

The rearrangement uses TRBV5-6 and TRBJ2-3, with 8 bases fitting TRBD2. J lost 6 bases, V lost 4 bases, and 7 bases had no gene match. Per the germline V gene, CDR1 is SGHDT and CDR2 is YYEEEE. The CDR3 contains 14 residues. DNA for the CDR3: TGTGCCAGCAGCCCAACCGGGACTAGTGATACGCAGTATTTT. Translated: CASSPTGTSDTQYF.